The sequence of this T cell receptor (beta chain) was determined in a study of early T cells in non-severe SARS-CoV-2 infection. TCRdb processed the 5' RACE reads anew with MiXCR; each CDR3 protein has one entry. The top ten hold about 5% of the sample, which has more than 45,000 distinct CDR3 sequences, around 13% seen once. This clonotype was seen ten or more times. The V and J ends lost 6 bases and 10 bases respectively, with 14 bases between them. The CDR3 is 11 amino acids. CDR1 is DFQATT, CDR2 SNEGSKA, per germline (reference sequence). V and J are TRBV20-1 and TRBJ2-3; D remains ambiguous. This clonotype was obtained from an adult who was a healthcare worker with PCR-confirmed SARS-CoV-2 infection or an uninfected control (not recorded which). Sequencing was performed on whole blood. The CDR3 spells CSAEIVDAQYF. CDR3 coding DNA: TGCAGTGCCGAGATCGTGGATGCGCAGTATTTT.